A single sample is the source of the 28 T cell receptor beta chains below, sequenced in a study of beta chain features in type 1 diabetes. All of the isolated RNA was reverse transcribed, so expressed TCRB transcripts were sequenced. Profiled with immunoSEQ multiplex PCR; TCRdb holds only in-frame clones, not every one. The sample has around 330,000 clones; around 10% are singletons. Input material: naive CD4+ T cells from blood. All receptors come from a woman aged 30 to 39 in good health.

This clone occurred a few times. V is TRBV7-3 and J is TRBJ2-1, with 12 nucleotides matching TRBD2. The germline V gene encodes CDR1 SGHTA and CDR2 FQGTGA. Germline trimming cut 5 bases from V and 10 bases from J; bases unmatched to any gene: 6. This CDR3 contains 14 residues. CDR3 residues: CASSPGTSGSEQFF. As DNA, the CDR3 is TGTGCCAGCAGCCCCGGGACTAGCGGGTCCGAGCAGTTCTTC.

V gene TRBV30 combines with J gene TRBJ1-3; 9 bases map to TRBD1. V shed 3 bases and J 3 bases; nucleotides not matched to a gene: 12. Germline values: CDR1 GTSNPN, CDR2 SVGIG (reference sequence). This CDR3 is 17 amino acids long. The CDR3, as DNA: TGTGCCTGGAGGGGCCCCCGGGACAGGGTATATGGAAACACCATATATTTT. It codes for CAWRGPRDRVYGNTIYF. The complete variable domain, with remaining parts taken from reference TRBV30 and TRBJ1-3, reads SQTIHQWPATLVQPVGSPLSLECTVEGTSNPNLYWYRQAAGRGLQLLFYSVGIGQISSEVPQNLSASRPQDRQFILSSKKLLLSDSGFYLCAWRGPRDRVYGNTIYFGEGSWLTVV.

There are a few counts of this clone. The J gene is TRBJ2-2, the V gene TRBV2; D uncertain. Per the germline V gene, CDR1 is SNHLY and CDR2 is FYNNEI. This CDR3 spans 15 amino acids. V lost 5 bases and J 0 bases, leaving 10 bases between the germline ends. CDR3 DNA sequence: TGTGCCAGCAGTCCCGGGTTATCGAACACCGGGGAGCTGTTTTTT. Translated: CASSPGLSNTGELFF.

The rearrangement joins TRBV27 to TRBJ2-1; 7 bases agree with TRBD2. Germline CDR1 and CDR2: MNHEY and SMNVEV (reference sequence). V gave up 5 bases and J gave up 1 base; unmatched junction bases: 5. The length of the CDR3 is 15 residues. CDR3 nucleotides: TGTGCCAGCAGTAGTGGGGGACTATCCTACAATGAGCAGTTCTTC. This codes for CASSSGGLSYNEQFF.

The chain links TRBV4-2 to TRBJ2-7; 10 nucleotides match TRBD1. This CDR3 spans 15 amino acids. Germline lookup yields CDR1 LGHNA and CDR2 YNFKEQ. V lost 3 bases to trimming and J lost 4 bases; unmatched junction nucleotides: 6. CDR3 loop: CASSQPGTGAYEQYF. In DNA form, the CDR3 reads TGTGCCAGCAGCCAGCCCGGGACAGGGGCTTACGAGCAGTACTTC.

The chain links TRBV5-4 to TRBJ2-3; TRBD2 agrees at 8 bases. CDR3 length: 15 residues. Looked up from germline, CDR1 is SGHNT and CDR2 is YYREEE (reference sequence). The J segment lost 1 base and the V segment lost 2 bases, leaving 3 bases of the junction unmatched. The CDR3 loop is CASSLRAGGTDTQYF. The CDR3 DNA reads TGTGCCAGCAGCTTAAGAGCGGGGGGCACAGATACGCAGTATTTT. The full variable domain, its missing parts supplied by reference TRBV5-4 and TRBJ2-3, is ETGVTQSPTHLIKTRGQQVTLRCSSQSGHNTVSWYQQALGQGPQFIFQYYREEENGRGNFPPRFSGLQFPNYSSELNVNALELDDSALYLCASSLRAGGTDTQYFGPGTRLTVL.

There are a few counts of this clone. The V call is TRBV7-9, the J call TRBJ2-5; possibly TRBD2 for D (5 bases). The germline V and J ends were trimmed by 3 bases and 2 bases, with 10 bases remaining between them. Germline V gene data show CDR1 as SEHNR and CDR2 as FQNEAQ (reference sequence). The CDR3 runs to 14 residues. CDR3: CASSFGPGQETQYF. DNA of the CDR3: TGTGCCAGCAGCTTTGGGCCGGGGCAAGAGACCCAGTACTTC.

In this sample, this clone turned up a few times. The chain has TRBV18 and TRBJ1-1; TRBD1 aligns across 9 bases. The CDR3 covers 14 residues. Trimming at V came to 5 bases and at J to 6 bases, leaving 7 bases not matched to a gene. Germline-derived CDR1 and CDR2 are KGHSH and LQKENI. The CDR3 reads CASSGRTGASEAFF. CDR3 sequence (DNA): TGTGCCAGCTCAGGGAGGACAGGGGCCTCTGAAGCTTTCTTT. The variable domain in full, completed from reference TRBV18 and TRBJ1-1, reads NAGVMQNPRHLVRRRGQEARLRCSPMKGHSHVYWYRQLPEEGLKFMVYLQKENIIDESGMPKERFSAEFPKEGPSILRIQQVVRGDSAAYFCASSGRTGASEAFFGQGTRLTVV.

The chain recombines TRBV7-9 with TRBJ2-1; D gene unclear. The CDR3 extends over 13 amino acids. Germline lookup yields CDR1 SEHNR and CDR2 FQNEAQ (reference sequence). Trimming took 5 bases from V and 0 from J, leaving 5 bases between them. The CDR3 nucleotides are TGTGCCAGCAGCCCGGTCTCCTACAATGAGCAGTTCTTC. This translates into CASSPVSYNEQFF.

V and J are TRBV28 and TRBJ2-1; possible D gene TRBD2, 6 bases. CDR1 is MDHEN, CDR2 SYDVKM, per germline. With 6 bases removed from V and 1 base from J, the gap between germline ends came to 13 bases. The CDR3 is made up of 15 amino acids. CDR3 loop: CASSNGRSSYNEQFF. The DNA of the CDR3 is TGTGCCAGCAGCAACGGGAGATCGTCCTACAATGAGCAGTTCTTC.

This clone was counted only a few times. The chain uses TRBV15 and TRBJ1-2; D gene unclear. V lost 1 base and J lost 0, with 9 bases in between. The CDR3 has 15 amino acids. Germline CDR1 is LNHNV and CDR2 is YYDKDF (reference sequence). CDR3 DNA sequence: TGTGCCACCAGCAGAGTCCCGGAGACTAACTATGGCTACACCTTC. Residues: CATSRVPETNYGYTF.

This clone came up a few times. The chain recombines TRBV2 with TRBJ1-5, with D uncertain. V gave up 2 bases and J gave up 0 bases, with 2 bases separating them. Germline CDR1 reads SNHLY; CDR2 reads FYNNEI. There are 13 residues in the CDR3. The DNA for the CDR3 is TGTGCCAGCAGTGAATATAGCAATCAGCCCCAGCATTTT. It codes for CASSEYSNQPQHF.

This clone came up a few times. V gene TRBV30 combines with J gene TRBJ1-5, with unresolved D. This CDR3 contains 15 residues. Trimming removed 3 bases from V and 2 bases from J, with 14 bases in between. Looked up from germline, CDR1 is GTSNPN and CDR2 is SVGIG (reference sequence). CDR3 amino acids: CAWSLEASGNQPQHF. CDR3 nucleotide sequence: TGTGCCTGGAGCTTGGAGGCTAGTGGCAATCAGCCCCAGCATTTT.

This clone was observed a handful of times. The chain employs TRBV5-1 and TRBJ2-2; possible D gene TRBD1, 5 bases. CDR1 is SGHRS, CDR2 YFSETQ, per germline. The CDR3 is 14 residues long. Trimming stripped 6 bases from V and 4 bases from J, with 13 bases between. CDR3 region: CASKVGVSTGELFF. The CDR3, as DNA: TGCGCCAGCAAGGTAGGGGTGTCCACCGGGGAGCTGTTTTTT.

The table lists this clone with a few counts. The rearrangement uses TRBV18 and TRBJ2-5; 8 bases map to TRBD1. The CDR3 is made up of 15 amino acids. The V and J ends lost 5 bases and 6 bases, in that order; junction bases with no gene match: 11. Germline V gene data show CDR1 as KGHSH and CDR2 as LQKENI. The chain's CDR3 is CASSTTPDRAQTQYF. CDR3 nucleotides: TGTGCCAGCTCAACCACCCCGGACAGGGCACAGACCCAGTACTTC.

This clone was detected only a few times. This sequence joins TRBV15 and TRBJ1-2; no reliable D call. The germline V gene has CDR1 LNHNV and CDR2 YYDKDF (reference sequence). The V gene lost 2 bases and the J gene lost 4 bases, with 5 bases spanning the gap. The CDR3 is 12 amino acids. CDR3 protein: CATSRIAYGYTF. In DNA, the CDR3 is TGTGCCACCAGCAGAATAGCCTATGGCTACACCTTC.

This clone was picked up a small number of times. This chain connects TRBV18 to TRBJ2-5, with a possible D match to TRBD1 (5 bases). Germline V gene sequence: CDR1 KGHSH, CDR2 LQKENI. V lost 0 bases to trimming and J lost 2 bases, with 7 bases between them. The CDR3 length is 14 residues. For the CDR3, the DNA is TGTGCCAGCTCACCACCCGACAGTCAAGAGACCCAGTACTTC. The encoded protein is CASSPPDSQETQYF.

This clone has more than one count but fewer than ten. The chain recombines TRBV10-3 with TRBJ2-5, with a tentative D call TRBD1 (5 bases). Germline V gene sequence: CDR1 ENHRY, CDR2 SYGVKD. V gave up 8 bases and J gave up 2 bases, with 12 bases separating them. CDR3 size: 13 residues. The CDR3 reads CAIAQQGQETQYF. Written as DNA, the CDR3 is TGTGCCATCGCCCAGCAGGGACAAGAGACCCAGTACTTC.

The table lists this clone with a few counts. The chain uses TRBV28 and TRBJ2-1; 11 bases are shared with TRBD1. Trimming at V came to 0 bases and at J to 3 bases, leaving 1 base not matched to a gene. The CDR3 runs to 16 residues. The germline CDR1 and CDR2 sequences are MDHEN and SYDVKM. The chain's CDR3 is CASSLWGTGGYNEQFF. In DNA form, the CDR3 reads TGTGCCAGCAGTTTATGGGGGACAGGGGGCTACAATGAGCAGTTCTTC.

This clone showed up just a few times. The chain uses TRBV2 and TRBJ1-5; maybe TRBD1 (6 bases). This CDR3 region has 15 residues. The V end was cut by 6 bases, the J end by 0 bases, with 12 bases between. The V gene's germline CDR1 is SNHLY and CDR2 FYNNEI. This CDR3 is CASSAGAYSNQPQHF. CDR3 nucleotides: TGTGCCAGCAGCGCAGGGGCATATAGCAATCAGCCCCAGCATTTT.

This clone was detected only a few times. This chain links TRBV5-1 with TRBJ2-5; a weak D match, TRBD1 (7 bases). Trimming left V 1 base short and J 5 bases short, with 15 bases between. Germline CDR1 and CDR2: SGHRS and YFSETQ. CDR3 size: 15 residues. DNA of the CDR3: TGCGCCAGCAGCTTGCGGCAGGGGGGATCCGAGACCCAGTACTTC. Its protein product is CASSLRQGGSETQYF.

V and J are TRBV11-2 and TRBJ2-2; 13 nucleotides match TRBD2. Germline values: CDR1 SGHAT, CDR2 FQNNGV. Unmatched junction bases numbered 9, after V lost 5 bases and J lost 6 bases. The CDR3 sequence is 17 residues long. The CDR3 here is CASSPSTSGRASGELFF. For the CDR3, the DNA is TGTGCCAGCAGCCCCAGTACTAGCGGGAGGGCCTCCGGGGAGCTGTTTTTT. Based on the CDR3 plus reference TRBV11-2 and TRBJ2-2, the full variable domain is EAGVAQSPRYKIIEKRQSVAFWCNPISGHATLYWYQQILGQGPKLLIQFQNNGVVDDSQLPKDRFSAERLKGVDSTLKIQPAKLEDSAVYLCASSPSTSGRASGELFFGEGSRLTVL.

This clone was seen a handful of times. This sequence joins TRBV7-3 and TRBJ2-4; D is possibly TRBD2 (5 bases). Trimming removed 2 bases from V and 0 bases from J, with 14 bases in between. CDR1 SGHTA and CDR2 FQGTGA come from the germline V gene. The CDR3 is 17 residues long. The CDR3 loop is CASSLGRERLAKNIQYF. Written as DNA, the CDR3 is TGTGCCAGCAGCTTAGGAAGGGAGAGACTAGCCAAAAACATTCAGTACTTC.

A few counts support this clone. The chain is built from TRBV4-3 and TRBJ1-3, with D possibly being TRBD1 (5 bases). With 0 bases removed from V and 3 bases from J, the gap between germline ends came to 30 bases. Germline values: CDR1 LGHNA, CDR2 YSLEER. This CDR3 has 22 residues. The CDR3 DNA is TGCGCCAGCAGCCAAGATGCCCCGGGACTCCTAGGATCCCGAGATGTTGGAAACACCATATATTTT. Amino acids: CASSQDAPGLLGSRDVGNTIYF.

The chain carries TRBV5-1 and TRBJ1-4; a possible D gene is TRBD1 (6 bases). The CDR3 runs 13 residues. Trimming cost V 2 bases and J 5 bases, with 7 bases left between them. Germline V CDR1 and CDR2: SGHRS, YFSETQ. CDR3 bases: TGCGCCAGCAGCTTTGACAGGAATGAAAAACTGTTTTTT. Its translation is CASSFDRNEKLFF.

The gene calls are TRBV7-8 and TRBJ2-1; possibly TRBD2 for D (6 bases). The V and J ends lost 5 bases and 0 bases respectively, with 14 bases between them. This CDR3 has 16 amino acids. Germline CDR1 reads SGHVS; CDR2 reads FQNEAQ. In DNA form, the CDR3 reads TGTGCCAGCAGCCATAAGGCGGGGAGCTCCTACAATGAGCAGTTCTTC. Translated, it gives CASSHKAGSSYNEQFF.

V usage is TRBV5-1 and J usage is TRBJ2-2, with TRBD1 as a possible D gene (5 bases). Trimming cost V 4 bases and J 6 bases, with 16 bases left between them. The germline V gene encodes CDR1 SGHRS and CDR2 YFSETQ. This CDR3 comprises 15 residues. The CDR3 bases are TGCGCCAGCAGCCTGCGCCTTGCAGGGCCCGGGGAGCTGTTTTTT. This encodes CASSLRLAGPGELFF.

Comment on this clone: Other DNA sequences in this sample translate to the same CDR3. This chain joins TRBV5-1 and TRBJ2-1; 7 bases align to TRBD2. CDR3 length equals 15 residues. V trimming: 4 bases; J trimming: 0 bases; junction bases outside the gene matches: 4. CDR1 and CDR2 (germline): SGHRS, YFSETQ. This CDR3 reads CASSPSGSSYNEQFF. CDR3 in DNA: TGCGCCAGCAGCCCTAGCGGTAGCTCCTACAATGAGCAGTTCTTC.